This record concerns one T cell receptor beta chain sequence. This clonotype was counted between two and nine times. Its specific antigen is unknown. Per-nucleotide qualities are absent, and no much larger clonotype sits a single base away. These data come from a study of CD8 T cells in ankylosing spondylitis (dated by TCRdb to between 2016 and 2019). Describing the broader study: The study profiled T cell receptor beta repertoires in healthy donors and ankylosing spondylitis patients to find disease-linked TCR variants. The full study cohort comprised about 24 ankylosing spondylitis patients and some 100 healthy donors. Peripheral blood was sampled, and synovial fluid was also collected from ankylosing spondylitis patients.

TCRdb records Illumina HiSeq 2500 as the sequencer. TCR beta libraries were prepared by quantitative 5'-RACE with molecular barcodes. The paper's processing steps were these. Disease-linked TCR variants were identified with a new computational method built on a probabilistic model of VDJ rearrangement. TCRdb reprocessing: public reads trimmed at Q25 with fastp, clones called with MiXCR, in-frame beta chains kept. Rows are unified per CDR3 protein, each entry keeping the most common DNA and genes. The V and J calls, along with clone size, are taken from TCRdb and not from the paper's own processing. For this sample the table gives 100,000 to 150,000 distinct CDR3 sequences, of which roughly 13% were detected only once. The top ten constitute approximately 3% of the sample. Beyond this particular receptor, the publication reports: Some motif variants had previously been reported in the synovial fluid and blood of reactive arthritis patients, which suggests shared mechanisms of disease initiation. Blood from ankylosing spondylitis patients appeared to be characterized by a TCR beta motif composed of about eight highly homologous amino acid variants. A CD8+ phenotype was shown by the disease-linked clones, which were found at relatively low frequencies in peripheral blood. The disease-linked clones were reported to be significantly enriched in matched synovial fluid samples from ankylosing spondylitis patients.

Reading from cysteine to phenylalanine, the CDR3 counts 14 amino acids. Only the CDR3 DNA is retained, 42 bases long and in frame from the first base. Trimming removed 9 bases from V and 7 bases from J, leaving 22 bases between the germline ends. Via the germline V gene, CDR1 is MNHNS and CDR2 SASEGT. The sequenced material came from blood, either unsorted or a sorted T cell fraction (not recorded which). The sequence links TRBV6-1 to TRBJ2-7, with a tentative D gene TRBD2 over 5 matching bases. This TCR came from a female donor with ankylosing spondylitis or in good health (not recorded which). The DNA sequence is given as TGTGCCAGACTCCATCCCGGATACTCGGGAGAGCAGTACTTC. Its protein is CARLHPGYSGEQYF.